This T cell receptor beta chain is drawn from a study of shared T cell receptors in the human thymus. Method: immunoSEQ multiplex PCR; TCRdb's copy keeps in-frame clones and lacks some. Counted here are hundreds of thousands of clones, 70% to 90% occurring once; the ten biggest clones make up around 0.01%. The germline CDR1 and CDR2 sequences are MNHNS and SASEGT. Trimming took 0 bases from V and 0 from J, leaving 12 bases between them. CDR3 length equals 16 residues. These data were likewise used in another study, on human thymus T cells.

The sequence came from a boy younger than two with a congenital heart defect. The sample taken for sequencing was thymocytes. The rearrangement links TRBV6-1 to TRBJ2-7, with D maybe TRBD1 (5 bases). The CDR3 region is CASSEARPGFSYEQYF. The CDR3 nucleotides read TGTGCCAGCAGTGAAGCAAGGCCAGGGTTCTCCTACGAGCAGTACTTC.